This TCR beta chain was recorded in a study of neurological immune-mediated disorders. Points from the study as a whole: CDR3 amino acid sequences of expanded clones were not shared across subjects, a result suggesting private repertoires in all groups. The most TCR clonal expansion was seen in HTLV-1-associated myelopathy, whereas the least was seen in multiple sclerosis, below the level in healthy controls.

TCRdb ran MiXCR on the 5' RACE reads and lists one entry per CDR3 protein. This sample carries about 60,000 distinct CDR3 sequences, roughly 3.5% of them seen once, and the ten largest clones take around 7.5%. This CDR3 is built from 16 residues. Germline V gene data show CDR1 as MDHEN and CDR2 as SYDVKM. V lost 2 bases, J lost 3 bases, and 14 bases lay in between. Unsorted libraries came from 2 million PBMCs stored at -80 °C. This clonotype was seen at least ten times. Its antigen remains unidentified. The receptor was derived from a woman aged 60-75 years with multiple sclerosis. J is TRBJ2-4 and V is TRBV28; D gene uncertain. The sequencing sample was made of PBMCs. CDR3 DNA: TGTGCCAGCAGTTTAAGATTTCCCGGCGGCAAAAACATTCAGTACTTC. It is translated as CASSLRFPGGKNIQYF.